The present T cell receptor (beta chain) was sequenced within a study of T-cell memory formation after mild COVID-19. Turning to the study itself: The two donors had largely donor-specific TCR clusters.

V dropped 1 base and J dropped 0; count of bases not matched to a gene: 5. This CDR3 contains 17 residues. CDR1 SGHDT and CDR2 YYEEEE come from the germline V gene. For this clonotype: Its target is not known.

TCRdb redid the calling of the 5' RACE reads with MiXCR, one entry per CDR3 protein. Counted here are around 510,000 distinct CDR3 sequences, roughly 20% occurring once; the ten biggest clones make up roughly 8.1%. Study results and caveats: Researchers could not confirm that second-wave clones peaking on day 37 targeted SARS-CoV-2.

The V call is TRBV5-6, the J call TRBJ2-3, with TRBD2 matching over 10 bases. The sequenced sample consisted of PBMCs or a T cell subset sorted from them (not recorded which). This TCR was recovered from an adult woman who had mild COVID-19 (a few samples of this study predate the infection). Cell type and time point are not known. CDR3 in DNA: TGTGCCAGCAGCTTGACTAGCGGGGCTGATAGCACAGATACGCAGTATTTT. Translating gives CASSLTSGADSTDTQYF. Based on the CDR3 plus reference TRBV5-6 and TRBJ2-3, the full variable domain is DAGVTQSPTHLIKTRGQQVTLRCSPKSGHDTVSWYQQALGQGPQFIFQYYEEEERQRGNFPDRFSGHQFPNYSSELNVNALLLGDSALYLCASSLTSGADSTDTQYFGPGTRLTVL.